This T cell receptor beta chain was sequenced for a study of T-cell reconstitution after alpha-beta-depleted transplantation in children. Regarding this clonotype: Its matching antigen is unknown.

CDR1 and CDR2 from the germline V gene are MNHEY and SVGEGT. V dropped 2 bases and J dropped 5 bases, with 10 bases sitting between them. This CDR3 comprises 14 residues. Overall study results and limits: As was reported, about two months after transplant, alpha-beta T cells came from several hundred expanded graft clones. Elevated TCRbeta diversity at day 60 was traced, in some patients, to surviving recipient T cells and thymic progenitors.

Unique molecular identifiers were used to barcode this TCRbeta library. TCRdb reprocessed the PCR reads via MiXCR and lists one record per CDR3 protein. The table records approximately 120,000 distinct CDR3 sequences, about 9.9% of them present only once. The sequence was collected from a girl under two years old who had a stem cell transplant for combined immunodeficiency, so the T cells may come from the graft donor. The chain uses TRBV6-2 or TRBV6-3 and TRBJ2-1; D not resolved. Here the sequenced sample was PBMCs, mostly from graft donor cells, taken 180 days after TCRalphabeta/CD19-depleted stem cell transplant. CDR3 in amino acids: CASSYPGINNEQFF. The CDR3 DNA reads as TGTGCCAGCAGTTACCCGGGCATAAACAATGAGCAGTTCTTC.